This T cell receptor (beta chain) was documented in a study of post-analysis software for immune sequencing data. About the research overall: Recorded disease courses covered relapsing-remitting, secondary progressive and progressive-relapsing multiple sclerosis. Some patients had no subtype annotation.

The CDR3 runs 15 residues. The germline CDR1 and CDR2 sequences are SGDLS and YYNGEE. Study-level findings and limits: Multiple sclerosis was associated with a significant reduction in normalized Chao1 diversity relative to controls. With TRBV5-6, TRBV5-1 and TRBV20-1 included, about five TRBV segments were more frequent in patients than in controls.

Notes on this clonotype: The antigen is undetermined.

Researchers reported that TCR beta cDNA libraries carried unique molecular identifiers. Each sample of about 0.95 to 10 million input T cells yielded around 500,000 cDNA molecules, so each molecule approximated one T cell. TCRdb reanalysed the PCR reads using MiXCR and keeps one entry per CDR3 protein. The profile shows around 400,000 distinct CDR3 sequences, 35% to 45% of them singletons. The V and J genes are TRBV9 and TRBJ2-5, with 9 bases aligning to TRBD1. The J call may be in error: the DNA end matches TRBJ2-7 better. The sample was blood. This TCR came from a girl under 10 years old with multiple sclerosis. CDR3 nucleotides: TGTGCCAGCAGCGTAGGGGACAGGGTCTCCTACGAGCAGTACTTC. Amino acid sequence: CASSVGDRVSYEQYF.